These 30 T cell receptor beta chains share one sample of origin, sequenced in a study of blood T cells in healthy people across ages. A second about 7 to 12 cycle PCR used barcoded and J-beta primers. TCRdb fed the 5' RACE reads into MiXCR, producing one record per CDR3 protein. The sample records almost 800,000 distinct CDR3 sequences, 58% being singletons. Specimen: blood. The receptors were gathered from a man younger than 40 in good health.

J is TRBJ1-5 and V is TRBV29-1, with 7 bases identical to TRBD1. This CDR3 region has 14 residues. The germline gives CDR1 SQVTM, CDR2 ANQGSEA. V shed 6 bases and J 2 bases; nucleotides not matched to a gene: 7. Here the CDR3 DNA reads TGCAGCGTAGCGACAGGGTCCGGCAATCAGCCCCAGCATTTT. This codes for CSVATGSGNQPQHF.

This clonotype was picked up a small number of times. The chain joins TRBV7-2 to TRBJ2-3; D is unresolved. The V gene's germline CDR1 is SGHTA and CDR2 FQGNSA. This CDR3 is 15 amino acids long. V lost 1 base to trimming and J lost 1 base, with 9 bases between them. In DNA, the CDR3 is TGTGCCAGCAGCTTAGAGTACCTTCGCACAGATACGCAGTATTTT. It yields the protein CASSLEYLRTDTQYF.

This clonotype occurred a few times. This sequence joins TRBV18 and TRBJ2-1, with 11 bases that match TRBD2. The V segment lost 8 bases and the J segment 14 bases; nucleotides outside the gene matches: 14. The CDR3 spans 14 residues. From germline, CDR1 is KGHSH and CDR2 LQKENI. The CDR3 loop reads CASEQLAGDPRKFF. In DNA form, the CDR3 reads TGTGCCAGCGAACAACTAGCGGGGGACCCTCGTAAGTTCTTC.

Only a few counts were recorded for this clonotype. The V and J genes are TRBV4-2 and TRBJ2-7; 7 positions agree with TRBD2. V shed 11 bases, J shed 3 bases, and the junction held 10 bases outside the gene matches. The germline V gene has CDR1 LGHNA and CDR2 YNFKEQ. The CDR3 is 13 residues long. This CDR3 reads CAPRGGRDYEQYF. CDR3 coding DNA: TGTGCCCCCCGGGGCGGGAGAGACTACGAGCAGTACTTC.

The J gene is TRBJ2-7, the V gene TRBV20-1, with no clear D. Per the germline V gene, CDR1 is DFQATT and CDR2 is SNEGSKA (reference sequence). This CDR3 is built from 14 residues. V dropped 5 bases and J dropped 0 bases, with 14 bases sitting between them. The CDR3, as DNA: TGCAGTGCTGTCCGTGGACCGAACTCCTACGAGCAGTACTTC. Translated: CSAVRGPNSYEQYF.

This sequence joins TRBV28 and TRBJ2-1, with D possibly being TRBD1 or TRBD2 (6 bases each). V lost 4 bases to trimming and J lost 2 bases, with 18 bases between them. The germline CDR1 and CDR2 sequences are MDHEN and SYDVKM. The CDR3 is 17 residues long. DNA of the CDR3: TGTGCCAGCAGTTGGGGGGCCTCCGGGGTAACCTACAATGAGCAGTTCTTC. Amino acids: CASSWGASGVTYNEQFF.

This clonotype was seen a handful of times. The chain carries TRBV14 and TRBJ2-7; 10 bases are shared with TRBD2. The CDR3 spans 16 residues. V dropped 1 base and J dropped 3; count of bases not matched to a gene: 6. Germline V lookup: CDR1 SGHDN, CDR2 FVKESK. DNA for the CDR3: TGTGCCAGCAGCCAAGTCGATAGCGGGGGGCACTACGAGCAGTACTTC. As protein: CASSQVDSGGHYEQYF.

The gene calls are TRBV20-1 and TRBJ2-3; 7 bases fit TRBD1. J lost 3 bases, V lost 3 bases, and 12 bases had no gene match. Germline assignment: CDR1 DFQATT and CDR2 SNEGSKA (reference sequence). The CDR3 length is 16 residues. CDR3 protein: CSASPPPTGLTDTQYF. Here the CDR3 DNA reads TGCAGTGCTAGTCCCCCACCGACAGGGCTGACAGATACGCAGTATTTT.

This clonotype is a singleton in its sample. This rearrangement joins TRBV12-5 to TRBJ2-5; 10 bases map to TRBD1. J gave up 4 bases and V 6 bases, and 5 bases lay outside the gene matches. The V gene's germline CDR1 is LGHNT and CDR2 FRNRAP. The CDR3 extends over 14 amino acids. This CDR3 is CASGDRDRGETQYF. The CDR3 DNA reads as TGTGCTAGTGGAGACCGGGACAGGGGAGAGACCCAGTACTTC.

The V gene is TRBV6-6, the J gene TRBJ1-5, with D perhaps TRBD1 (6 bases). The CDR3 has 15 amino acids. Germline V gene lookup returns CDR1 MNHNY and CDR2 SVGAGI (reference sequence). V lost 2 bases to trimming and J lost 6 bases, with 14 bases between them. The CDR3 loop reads CASSYEGGHSQPQHF. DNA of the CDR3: TGTGCCAGCAGTTACGAGGGGGGACATAGTCAGCCCCAGCATTTT.

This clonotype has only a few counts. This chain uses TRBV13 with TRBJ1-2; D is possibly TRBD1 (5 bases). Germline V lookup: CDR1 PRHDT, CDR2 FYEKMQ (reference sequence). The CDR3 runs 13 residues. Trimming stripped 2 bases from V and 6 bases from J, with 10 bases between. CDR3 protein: CASSLPDSNGYTF. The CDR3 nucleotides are TGTGCCAGCAGCTTACCCGACAGTAATGGCTACACCTTC.

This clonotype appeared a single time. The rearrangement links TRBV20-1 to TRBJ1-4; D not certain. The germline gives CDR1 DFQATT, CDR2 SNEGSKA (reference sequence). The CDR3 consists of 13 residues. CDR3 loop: CSATGARYEKLFF. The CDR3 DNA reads TGCAGCGCCACGGGCGCGAGATACGAAAAACTGTTTTTT.

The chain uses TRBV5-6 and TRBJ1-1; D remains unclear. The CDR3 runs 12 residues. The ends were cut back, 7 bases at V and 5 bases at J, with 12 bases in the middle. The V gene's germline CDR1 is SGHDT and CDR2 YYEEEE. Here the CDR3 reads CASALGRTEAFF. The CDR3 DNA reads TGTGCCAGCGCGCTTGGGAGGACTGAAGCTTTCTTT.

The CDR3 here is CSAPRKGKETQYF. The CDR3 nucleotides read TGCAGTGCTCCCAGAAAGGGCAAAGAGACCCAGTACTTC. The chain carries TRBV20-1 and TRBJ2-5; unclear D gene. The V end lost 5 bases, the J end lost 3 bases, and 13 bases lay between the germline ends. The length of the CDR3 is 13 residues. CDR1 and CDR2 (germline): DFQATT, SNEGSKA (reference sequence).

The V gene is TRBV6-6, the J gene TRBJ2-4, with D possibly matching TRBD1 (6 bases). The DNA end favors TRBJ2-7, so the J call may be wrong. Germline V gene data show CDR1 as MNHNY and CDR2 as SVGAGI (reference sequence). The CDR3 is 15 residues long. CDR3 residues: CASSYRQDPPTEQYF. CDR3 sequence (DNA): TGTGCCAGCAGTTACCGACAGGACCCCCCTACCGAGCAGTACTTC.

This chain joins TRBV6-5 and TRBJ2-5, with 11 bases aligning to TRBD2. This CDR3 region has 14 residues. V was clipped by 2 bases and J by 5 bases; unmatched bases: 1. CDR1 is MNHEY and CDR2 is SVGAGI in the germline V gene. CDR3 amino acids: CASSYVAGGETQYF. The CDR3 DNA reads TGTGCCAGCAGTTACGTAGCGGGGGGGGAGACCCAGTACTTC.

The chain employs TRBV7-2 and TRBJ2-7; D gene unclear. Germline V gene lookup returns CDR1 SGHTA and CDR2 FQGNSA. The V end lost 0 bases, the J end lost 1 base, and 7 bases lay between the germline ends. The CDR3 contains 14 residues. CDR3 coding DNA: TGTGCCAGCAGCTTAGCAGTGTTGTCCTACGAGCAGTACTTC. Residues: CASSLAVLSYEQYF.

CDR3 amino acids: CSGGTSGANNEQFF. The CDR3 region has the DNA TGCAGCGGAGGGACTAGCGGGGCAAACAATGAGCAGTTCTTC. This chain links TRBV29-1 with TRBJ2-1; TRBD2 aligns across 13 bases. The J segment lost 5 bases and the V segment lost 7 bases, leaving 5 bases of the junction unmatched. This CDR3 spans 14 amino acids. Germline loops: CDR1 SQVTM, CDR2 ANQGSEA.

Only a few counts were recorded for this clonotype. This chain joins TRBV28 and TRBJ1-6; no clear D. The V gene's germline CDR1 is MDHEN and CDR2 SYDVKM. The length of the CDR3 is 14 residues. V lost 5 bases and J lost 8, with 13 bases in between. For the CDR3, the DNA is TGTGCCAGCAGTCGCCCGGATCGGGATTCACCCCTCCACTTT. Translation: CASSRPDRDSPLHF.

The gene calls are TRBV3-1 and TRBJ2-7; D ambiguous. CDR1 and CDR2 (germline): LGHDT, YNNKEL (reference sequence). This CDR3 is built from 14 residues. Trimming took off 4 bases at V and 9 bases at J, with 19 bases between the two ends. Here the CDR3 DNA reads TGTGCCAGCAGCCCTCAAGAGTATATTATTGGGCAGTACTTC. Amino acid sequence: CASSPQEYIIGQYF.

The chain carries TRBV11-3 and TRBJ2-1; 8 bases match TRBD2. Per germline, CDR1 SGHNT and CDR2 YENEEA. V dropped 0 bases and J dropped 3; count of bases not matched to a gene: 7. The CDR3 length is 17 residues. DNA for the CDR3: TGTGCCAGCAGCTTAGATCCCCTAGCGGGCCACTACAATGAGCAGTTCTTC. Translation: CASSLDPLAGHYNEQFF.

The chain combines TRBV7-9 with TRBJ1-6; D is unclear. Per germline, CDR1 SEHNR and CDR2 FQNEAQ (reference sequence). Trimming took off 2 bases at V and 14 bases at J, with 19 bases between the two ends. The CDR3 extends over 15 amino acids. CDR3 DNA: TGTGCCAGCAGCTTATACGGCAGCCCGAGAGGGACCCTCCACTTT. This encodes CASSLYGSPRGTLHF.

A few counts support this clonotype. CDR3 loop: CASSWGTGGSEQYF. The CDR3 DNA sequence: TGTGCCAGCAGTTGGGGGACAGGGGGATCCGAGCAGTACTTC. V is TRBV12-3 or TRBV12-4 and J is TRBJ2-7; 11 bases align to TRBD1. Germline trimming cut 4 bases from V and 6 bases from J; bases unmatched to any gene: 5. The CDR3 extends over 14 amino acids.

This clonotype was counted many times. DNA for the CDR3: TGCAGCGTTGGAAGCGGGGGTTACAATGAGCAGTTCTTC. Translating it yields CSVGSGGYNEQFF. This sequence joins TRBV29-1 and TRBJ2-1, with 8 bases identical to TRBD2. The CDR3 covers 13 residues. J gave up 4 bases and V 4 bases, and 3 bases lay outside the gene matches. The germline CDR1 and CDR2 sequences are SQVTM and ANQGSEA.

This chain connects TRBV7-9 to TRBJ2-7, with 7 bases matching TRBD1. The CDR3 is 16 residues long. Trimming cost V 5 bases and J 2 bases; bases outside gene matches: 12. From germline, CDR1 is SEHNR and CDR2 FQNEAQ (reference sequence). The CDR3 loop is CASSLRTGRAPYEQYF. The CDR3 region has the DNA TGTGCCAGCAGCCTACGGACAGGACGGGCCCCCTACGAGCAGTACTTC.

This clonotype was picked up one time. As DNA, the CDR3 is TGCAGCGCCCTCGATTACCTGAACACTGAAGCTTTCTTT. Its protein is CSALDYLNTEAFF. The chain recombines TRBV29-1 with TRBJ1-1; D gene uncertain. V gave up 7 bases and J gave up 0 bases, with 12 bases separating them. CDR3 length: 13 amino acids. The germline gives CDR1 SQVTM, CDR2 ANQGSEA.

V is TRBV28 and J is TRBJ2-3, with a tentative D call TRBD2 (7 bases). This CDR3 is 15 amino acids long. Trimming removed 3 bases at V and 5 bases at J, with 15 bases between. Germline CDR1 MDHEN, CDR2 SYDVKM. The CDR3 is CASSFSGRGIDTQYF. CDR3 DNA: TGTGCCAGCAGTTTTTCAGGGAGGGGGATAGATACGCAGTATTTT.

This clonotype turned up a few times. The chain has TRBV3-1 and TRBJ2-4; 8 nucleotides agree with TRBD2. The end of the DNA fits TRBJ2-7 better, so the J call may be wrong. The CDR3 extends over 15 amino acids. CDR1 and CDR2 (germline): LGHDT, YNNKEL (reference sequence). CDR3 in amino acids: CASSLQAGAGYEQYF. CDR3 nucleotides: TGTGCCAGCAGCCTGCAAGCGGGAGCCGGTTACGAGCAGTACTTC.

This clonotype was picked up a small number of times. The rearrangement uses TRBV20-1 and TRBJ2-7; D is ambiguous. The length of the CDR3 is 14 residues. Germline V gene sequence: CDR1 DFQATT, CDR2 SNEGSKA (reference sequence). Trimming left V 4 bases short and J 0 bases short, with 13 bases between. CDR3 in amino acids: CSAIPGRSSYEQYF. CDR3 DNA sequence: TGCAGTGCTATTCCCGGCAGGAGCTCCTACGAGCAGTACTTC.

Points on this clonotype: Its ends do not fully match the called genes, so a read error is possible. In DNA, the CDR3 is TGCGCCAGCAGCCTGGGACGGACTGATGAAGAACTGTTTTTT. Translated, it gives CASSLGRTDEELFF. The gene calls are TRBV5-1 and TRBJ1-4; D may be TRBD1 (5 bases). CDR3 length equals 14 residues. The germline gives CDR1 SGHRS, CDR2 YFSETQ.